Following are 6 T cell receptor beta chains from one sample sequenced in a study of cytomegalovirus exposure and HLA in healthy donors. The study ran its PCR with 60 Vbeta and 13 Jbeta primers. The table came from immunoSEQ multiplex PCR; TCRdb's copy has only in-frame clones and leaves some out. The sample contains approximately 150,000 clones, around four fifths of which appear only once. The sequenced sample was PBMCs. These receptors all stem from a man younger than 35 in good health and CMV-seropositive.

This clone is a singleton in its sample. J is TRBJ2-4 and V is TRBV10-3, with D possibly TRBD2 on 5 matching bases. The CDR3 covers 13 residues. V lost 0 bases and J 12 bases, leaving 12 bases between the germline ends. Germline values: CDR1 ENHRY, CDR2 SYGVKD. This CDR3 reads CAISESRVRDQYF. CDR3 in DNA: TGTGCCATCAGTGAGTCGAGGGTTAGGGATCAGTACTTC.

This chain links TRBV28 with TRBJ2-7; no definite D call. Per the germline V gene, CDR1 is MDHEN and CDR2 is SYDVKM. This CDR3 spans 12 amino acids. V lost 3 bases to trimming and J lost 1 base, with 4 bases between them. The CDR3 nucleotides are TGTGCCAGCAGTTTTCCTTCCTACGAGCAGTACTTC. This translates into CASSFPSYEQYF.

The V gene is TRBV18, the J gene TRBJ1-2; D remains ambiguous. V dropped 3 bases and J dropped 6 bases, with 11 bases sitting between them. This CDR3 is built from 13 residues. Germline CDR1 is KGHSH and CDR2 is LQKENI. CDR3 sequence (DNA): TGTGCCAGCTCACCTTATGGCCAGGATGGCTACACCTTC. This translates into CASSPYGQDGYTF.

For this clone: One end of the junction varies from germline; a read error may be responsible. The V gene is TRBV4-1, the J gene TRBJ1-3, with D hard to call. From germline, CDR1 is MGHRA and CDR2 YSYEKL. The CDR3 consists of 13 residues. CDR3 coding DNA: TGCGCCAGCAGCCAAGATTGGAGCAGCCCGAAAGATTTT. Its protein is CASSQDWSSPKDF.

The chain links TRBV7-8 to TRBJ1-1; 8 bases fit TRBD1. The CDR3 consists of 16 residues. The trim removed 5 bases at V and 1 base at J, leaving 9 bases unmatched. Germline values: CDR1 SGHVS, CDR2 FQNEAQ. The CDR3 sequence is CASSQPWTGQNTEAFF. CDR3 nucleotide sequence: TGTGCCAGCAGCCAACCGTGGACAGGGCAGAACACTGAAGCTTTCTTT.

The J gene is TRBJ1-1, the V gene TRBV9; 10 nucleotides match TRBD1. The CDR3 is made up of 16 amino acids. CDR1 and CDR2 (germline): SGDLS, YYNGEE. V trimming: 2 bases; J trimming: 11 bases; junction bases outside the gene matches: 15. The CDR3 loop is CASSVTGGDGVVGAFF. CDR3 in DNA: TGTGCCAGCAGCGTGACAGGGGGCGACGGAGTTGTAGGGGCTTTCTTT.